This TCR beta chain was sequenced during a study of blood T cells in healthy people across ages. Study-wide results and limits: Estimated diversity, derived from one million T cells, was regarded as an underestimate. Naive CD4+ cells and diversity were both higher in long-lived donors than in aged donors.

A J-beta primer mix and a sample-barcoded 5' primer were used in a second PCR of roughly 6 to 12 cycles. No fewer than 3 million CDR3-containing paired-end reads came from each sample. TCRdb recomputed calls from the 5' RACE reads with MiXCR, one row per CDR3 protein. Of about 640,000 distinct CDR3 sequences in the sample, roughly 50% were seen once. CDR1 and CDR2 from the germline V gene are MDHEN and SYDVKM. The CDR3 sequence is 15 residues long. The V and J ends lost 5 bases and 7 bases respectively, with 17 bases between them. Comments on this clonotype: Its antigen is undetermined.

The receptor was derived from a man in his fifties or sixties in good health. The sample comprised blood. The V call is TRBV28, the J call TRBJ1-4; D might be TRBD1 (5 bases). In DNA, the CDR3 is TGTGCCAGCAGTCCTCCGGGACTCCCTCTTGAAAAACTGTTTTTT. It codes for CASSPPGLPLEKLFF.